One sample yielded the 20 T cell receptor beta chains listed below, sequenced in a study of chemoradiotherapy in HPV16-positive cancers. Data came from immunoSEQ multiplex PCR; TCRdb stores just in-frame clones and leaves some out. The sample lists 7,500 or so clones; over 55% were seen once. Sequenced here: tumor tissue, sampled from a patient who underwent chemoradiotherapy. Source of these receptors: a human donor with HPV-associated anogenital cancer.

The genes are TRBV7-2 and TRBJ1-6; 11 positions agree with TRBD1. Unmatched junction bases numbered 6, after V lost 6 bases and J lost 8 bases. Per germline, CDR1 SGHTA and CDR2 FQGNSA. The CDR3 runs 15 residues. The CDR3 DNA follows: TGTGCCAGCAGGAAACCGGGACAGGGGGATTCACCCCTCCACTTT. As protein: CASRKPGQGDSPLHF.

The V gene is TRBV29-1, the J gene TRBJ1-1, with D perhaps TRBD1 (5 bases). V was shortened by 5 bases and J by 4 bases, with 11 bases between the two germline ends. Germline assignment: CDR1 SQVTM and CDR2 ANQGSEA. The CDR3 consists of 12 residues. Here the CDR3 DNA reads TGCAGCGTTACCAAGGGGTCCACTGAAGCTTTCTTT. It codes for CSVTKGSTEAFF.

The genes are TRBV5-4 and TRBJ2-7; D possibly corresponds to TRBD1 (6 bases). Between the trimmed V and J ends, which lost 4 bases and 0 bases, there was a span of 17 bases. Looked up from germline, CDR1 is SGHNT and CDR2 is YYREEE (reference sequence). The CDR3 runs to 16 residues. Here the CDR3 reads CASSPTQGRASYEQYF. CDR3 in DNA: TGTGCCAGCAGCCCCACCCAGGGGCGAGCCTCCTACGAGCAGTACTTC.

The V gene is TRBV6-1, the J gene TRBJ2-3; 8 bases are shared with TRBD1. The CDR3 runs to 14 residues. Per germline, CDR1 MNHNS and CDR2 SASEGT. V lost 8 bases to trimming and J lost 3 bases; unmatched junction nucleotides: 7. Here the CDR3 reads CASPKDRGTDTQYF. The CDR3 nucleotides read TGTGCCAGCCCCAAAGACAGGGGTACAGATACGCAGTATTTT.

The table lists this clone with a few counts. This chain joins TRBV10-3 and TRBJ2-7; weak D call: TRBD1 (6 bases). The V end was cut by 4 bases, the J end by 5 bases, with 9 bases between. The CDR3 contains 12 residues. Germline V gene sequence: CDR1 ENHRY, CDR2 SYGVKD. The CDR3 DNA follows: TGTGCCATCAGTGGGACAGAGAACGAGCAGTACTTC. This sequence encodes CAISGTENEQYF.

This rearrangement joins TRBV19 to TRBJ1-5; possible D gene TRBD1, 6 bases. Germline V gene sequence: CDR1 LNHDA, CDR2 SQIVND (reference sequence). The V end lost 4 bases, the J end lost 0 bases, and 13 bases lay between the germline ends. The length of the CDR3 is 16 residues. The CDR3 DNA reads TGTGCCAGTAGTAGGGTCGGGGGGGCTAGCAATCAGCCCCAGCATTTT. Translating gives CASSRVGGASNQPQHF.

The CDR3 spells CASGGLAGGPSYEQYF. As DNA, the CDR3 is TGTGCCAGCGGGGGACTAGCGGGAGGGCCGTCGTACGAGCAGTACTTC. The V and J genes are TRBV28 and TRBJ2-7; 16 bases line up with TRBD2. The trim removed 8 bases at V and 4 bases at J, leaving 8 bases unmatched. This CDR3 spans 16 amino acids. CDR1 is MDHEN, CDR2 SYDVKM, per germline. The full variable domain, with the rest looked up from reference TRBV28 and TRBJ2-7, is DVKVTQSSRYLVKRTGEKVFLECVQDMDHENMFWYRQDPGLGLRLIYFSYDVKMKEKGDIPEGYSVSREKKERFSLILESASTNQTSMYLCASGGLAGGPSYEQYFGPGTRLTVT.

This sequence joins TRBV28 and TRBJ2-7; possible D gene TRBD1, 5 bases. The CDR3 covers 11 residues. Trimming removed 5 bases at V and 3 bases at J, with 5 bases between. Germline CDR1 and CDR2: MDHEN and SYDVKM. CDR3 bases: TGTGCCAGCAGTCAGGGCTACGAGCAGTACTTC. Its protein product is CASSQGYEQYF.

The V call is TRBV10-3, the J call TRBJ2-5; no reliable D call. Germline V lookup: CDR1 ENHRY, CDR2 SYGVKD. The V gene lost 6 bases and the J gene lost 1 base, with 15 bases spanning the gap. The CDR3 is 15 residues long. The CDR3 here is CAISGATTFQETQYF. The CDR3 nucleotides read TGTGCCATCAGCGGAGCTACCACTTTCCAAGAGACCCAGTACTTC.

The chain uses TRBV11-3 and TRBJ2-2; D gene uncertain. CDR1 and CDR2 (germline): SGHNT, YENEEA. CDR3 length: 13 residues. Trimming cost V 3 bases and J 4 bases, with 6 bases left between them. CDR3 DNA sequence: TGTGCCAGCAGCTTTGGTTTCACCGGGGAGCTGTTTTTT. Its translation: CASSFGFTGELFF.

The CDR3: CSVVLRAGGLGGEQFF. The CDR3 DNA sequence: TGCAGCGTTGTCCTTAGGGCGGGGGGGCTAGGTGGTGAGCAGTTCTTC. The rearrangement uses TRBV29-1 and TRBJ2-1, with 9 bases lining up with TRBD2. V lost 4 bases to trimming and J lost 9 bases; unmatched junction nucleotides: 16. CDR1 SQVTM and CDR2 ANQGSEA come from the germline V gene. CDR3 length: 16 amino acids.

In its sample, this clone was seen once. The V gene is TRBV7-9, the J gene TRBJ2-3; D tentatively fits TRBD1 or TRBD2 (5 bases each). Germline CDR1 and CDR2: SEHNR and FQNEAQ (reference sequence). The germline V and J ends were trimmed by 4 bases and 4 bases, with 27 bases remaining between them. This CDR3 has 19 residues. This CDR3 reads CASSSYKPSLIGEPDTQYF. The CDR3 DNA follows: TGTGCCAGCAGCTCCTACAAACCGAGCCTTATAGGGGAGCCAGATACGCAGTATTTT.

V is TRBV30 and J is TRBJ1-2; TRBD1 matches at 7 bases. The germline gives CDR1 GTSNPN, CDR2 SVGIG (reference sequence). This CDR3 comprises 12 residues. V gave up 3 bases and J gave up 2 bases; unmatched junction bases: 0. The CDR3 DNA is TGTGCCTGGAGGACAGGGAACTATGGCTACACCTTC. Protein sequence: CAWRTGNYGYTF.

The chain couples TRBV19 to TRBJ1-4; maybe TRBD1 (5 bases). The CDR3 spans 14 residues. Germline CDR1 and CDR2: LNHDA and SQIVND (reference sequence). CDR3 residues: CAVGGGGWNEKLFF. Written as DNA, the CDR3 is TGTGCTGTAGGCGGGGGTGGTTGGAATGAAAAACTGTTTTTT. Together with reference TRBV19 and TRBJ1-4, the CDR3 gives the full variable domain: DGGITQSPKYLFRKEGQNVTLSCEQNLNHDAMYWYRQDPGQGLRLIYYSQIVNDFQKGDIAEGYSVSREKKESFPLTVTSAQKNPTAFYLCAVGGGGWNEKLFFGSGTQLSVL.

The V call is TRBV27, the J call TRBJ2-1; a possible D gene is TRBD1 (5 bases). CDR3 length equals 15 residues. The germline V and J ends were trimmed by 2 bases and 4 bases, with 12 bases remaining between them. Germline CDR1 reads MNHEY; CDR2 reads SMNVEV (reference sequence). As DNA, the CDR3 is TGTGCCAGCAGTTTAGCAGCGCAGGGATACAATGAGCAGTTCTTC. Translation: CASSLAAQGYNEQFF.

J is TRBJ1-4 and V is TRBV25-1; the D gene is possibly TRBD1 (5 bases). V was clipped by 1 base and J by 6 bases, with 12 bases between them. In germline, CDR1 is MGHDK, CDR2 SYGVNS. The CDR3 has 15 residues. The CDR3 nucleotides read TGTGCCAGCAGTGAATTGGGGGAGAGGGATGAAAAACTGTTTTTT. It codes for CASSELGERDEKLFF.

The V gene is TRBV25-1, the J gene TRBJ1-1; a weak D match, TRBD1 (5 bases). Trimming shortened V by 2 bases and J by 1 base, and 14 bases separated the two germline ends. The CDR3 spans 16 residues. Germline CDR1 reads MGHDK; CDR2 reads SYGVNS. The CDR3 nucleotides are TGTGCCAGCAGTGAAAGCCCAGGGAAGGCGAACACTGAAGCTTTCTTT. It codes for CASSESPGKANTEAFF.

This chain links TRBV2 with TRBJ1-1, with a possible D match to TRBD1 (5 bases). CDR1 SNHLY and CDR2 FYNNEI come from the germline V gene. V was clipped by 3 bases and J by 4 bases, with 12 bases between them. The CDR3 sequence is 14 residues long. CDR3 nucleotides: TGTGCCAGCAGTGACCAGGGAGGGGCCACTGAAGCTTTCTTT. It specifies CASSDQGGATEAFF.

The CDR3 bases are TGTGCCAGCACAACCCGGGACAGTTTTTACAATGAGCAGTTCTTC. Its protein product is CASTTRDSFYNEQFF. V gene TRBV2 combines with J gene TRBJ2-1, with TRBD1 identical over 7 bases. V lost 7 bases, J lost 4 bases, and 10 bases stayed unmatched. From germline, CDR1 is SNHLY and CDR2 FYNNEI. The CDR3 consists of 15 residues.

The chain uses TRBV15 and TRBJ2-2; 12 bases match TRBD2. The junction had 0 bases not matched to a gene; V was cut back by 6 bases and J by 1 base. This CDR3 contains 15 residues. Germline lookup yields CDR1 LNHNV and CDR2 YYDKDF (reference sequence). CDR3 DNA sequence: TGTGCCACCAGGACTAGCGGGAGGAACACCGGGGAGCTGTTTTTT. Its protein product is CATRTSGRNTGELFF.